This T cell receptor (beta chain) was profiled in a study of neurological immune-mediated disorders. CDR1 is MNHEY, CDR2 SVGAGI, per germline. CDR3 length: 16 residues. The germline V and J ends were trimmed by 5 bases and 0 bases, with 14 bases remaining between them. Study results and limitations: None of the CDR3 amino acid sequences in expanded clones turned up in more than one subject, which points to private repertoires in all groups. The repertoires of 18 of 34 multiple sclerosis patients fell into one related-CDR3 cluster (a possible signature) under phylogenetic grouping. With the multiple sclerosis repertoire cluster, none of the clinical or MRI features showed an association.

It was by 5'RACE with 10-nucleotide random UMIs that the cDNA was made. TCRdb used MiXCR to reprocess the 5' RACE reads, holding one entry per CDR3 protein. Here the sample spans 50,000 to 85,000 distinct CDR3 sequences, 5.2% being singletons. A remark on this clonotype: Antigen unknown.

The genes are TRBV6-5 and TRBJ2-1; D not resolved. Material: PBMCs. This receptor was identified in a woman aged 30 to 39 with multiple sclerosis. CDR3 amino acids: CASSAGKVASYNEQFF. The CDR3 DNA sequence: TGTGCCAGCAGTGCCGGTAAGGTCGCCTCCTACAATGAGCAGTTCTTC.